The present T cell receptor beta chain was sequenced within a study of blood T cell repertoires in COVID-19. CDR1 KGHSH and CDR2 LQKENI come from the germline V gene. This CDR3 has 13 residues. With 6 bases removed from V and 2 bases from J, the gap between germline ends came to 10 bases. As processed by the authors: By means of reference gene primer amplification, nucleated cell counts were estimated. Sequenced by immunoSEQ multiplex PCR; TCRdb stores in-frame clones only, minus some. The V and J calls and clone size were taken over from that table, and D and trimming were inferred from the DNA. The repertoire includes 200,000 to 250,000 clones, 84% of them detected once, and 6.8% sits in the top ten. Participants, about 18 to 90 years old, spanned some 23 US areas. All recovered Cohort 3 donors got two negative PCRs, got clearance, or saw symptom resolution.

Source material: PBMCs or T cells enriched from blood (not recorded which). This chain uses TRBV18 with TRBJ2-5, with D possibly being TRBD1 (6 bases). This TCR was recovered from a woman aged 40 to 49 who had recovered from COVID-19. The CDR3 coding sequence is TGTGCCAGCTCTCACAGGGTACAAGAGACCCAGTACTTC. The encoded protein is CASSHRVQETQYF.